This T cell receptor beta chain was sequenced during a study of blood T cell repertoires in COVID-19. TCRdb keeps only in-frame clones here, not all; method: immunoSEQ multiplex PCR. The data contain under 250,000 clones, roughly nine tenths of them seen just once; the ten biggest clones take up under 3.5%. This study enrolled people aged roughly 18 to 89 from 24 US geographic areas. The CDR3 has 15 amino acids. CDR1 is MGHRA, CDR2 YSYEKL, per germline. J gave up 4 bases and V 4 bases, and 9 bases lay outside the gene matches. This receptor was obtained from a woman aged 18 to 35 in a cohort exposed to, infected with or recovered from COVID-19 (not recorded which). The chain couples TRBV4-1 to TRBJ1-2, with TRBD1 matching over 7 bases. The sample was PBMCs or T cells enriched from blood (not recorded which). The CDR3 DNA reads as TGCGCCAGCAGCCTAGGACAGGTTGACCCCTATGGCTACACCTTC. Amino acid sequence: CASSLGQVDPYGYTF.